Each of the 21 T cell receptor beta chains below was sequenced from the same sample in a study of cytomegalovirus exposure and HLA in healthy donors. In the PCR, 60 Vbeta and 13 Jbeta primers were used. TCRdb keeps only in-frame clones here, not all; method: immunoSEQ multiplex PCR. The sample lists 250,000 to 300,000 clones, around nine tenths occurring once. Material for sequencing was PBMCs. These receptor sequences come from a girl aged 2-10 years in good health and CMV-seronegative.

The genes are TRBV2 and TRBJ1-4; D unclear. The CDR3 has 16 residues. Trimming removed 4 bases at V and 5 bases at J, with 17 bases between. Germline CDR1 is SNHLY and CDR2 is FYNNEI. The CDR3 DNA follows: TGTGCCAGCAGTGGCCTCACAGTTGTAGAGAATGAAAAACTGTTTTTT. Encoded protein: CASSGLTVVENEKLFF.

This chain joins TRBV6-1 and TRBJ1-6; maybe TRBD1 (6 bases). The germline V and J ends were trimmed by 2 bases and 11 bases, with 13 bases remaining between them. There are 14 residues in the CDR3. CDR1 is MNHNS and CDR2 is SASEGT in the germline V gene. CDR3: CASSETGHNTPLHF. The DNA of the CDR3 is TGTGCCAGCAGTGAAACGGGACATAACACACCCCTCCACTTT.

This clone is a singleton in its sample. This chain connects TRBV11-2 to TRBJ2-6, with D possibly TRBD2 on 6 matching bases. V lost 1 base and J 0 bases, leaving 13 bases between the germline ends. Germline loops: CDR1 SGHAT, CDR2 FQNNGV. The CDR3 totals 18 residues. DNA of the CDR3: TGTGCCAGCAGCTTAGCATGGAGGGTCAGCTCTGGGGCCAACGTCCTGACTTTC. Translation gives CASSLAWRVSSGANVLTF. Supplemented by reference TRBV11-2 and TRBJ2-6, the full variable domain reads EAGVAQSPRYKIIEKRQSVAFWCNPISGHATLYWYQQILGQGPKLLIQFQNNGVVDDSQLPKDRFSAERLKGVDSTLKIQPAKLEDSAVYLCASSLAWRVSSGANVLTFGAGSRLTVL.

CDR3 coding DNA: TGCGCCAGCAGCCAAGATCTCGGGGTTGGTCAAACCTACGAGCAGTACTTC. Translating gives CASSQDLGVGQTYEQYF. The chain has TRBV4-1 and TRBJ2-7, with D possibly TRBD2 on 5 matching bases. The CDR3 consists of 17 residues. Germline V gene data show CDR1 as MGHRA and CDR2 as YSYEKL. V was pared by 0 bases and J by 2 bases, with 17 bases between.

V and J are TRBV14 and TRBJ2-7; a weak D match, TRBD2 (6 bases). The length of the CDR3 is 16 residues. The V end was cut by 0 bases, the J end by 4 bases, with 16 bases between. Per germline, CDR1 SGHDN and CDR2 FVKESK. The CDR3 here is CASSQDDGGSRYEQYF. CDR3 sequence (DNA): TGTGCCAGCAGCCAAGATGATGGAGGGAGTAGGTACGAGCAGTACTTC.

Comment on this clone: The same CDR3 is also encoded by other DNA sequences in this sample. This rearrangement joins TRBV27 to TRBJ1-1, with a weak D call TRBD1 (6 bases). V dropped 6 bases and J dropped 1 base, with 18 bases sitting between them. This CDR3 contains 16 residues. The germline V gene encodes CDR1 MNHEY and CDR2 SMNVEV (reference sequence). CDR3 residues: CASRLLPSGANTEAFF. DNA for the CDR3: TGTGCCAGCAGGTTACTCCCTTCAGGGGCGAACACTGAAGCTTTCTTT.

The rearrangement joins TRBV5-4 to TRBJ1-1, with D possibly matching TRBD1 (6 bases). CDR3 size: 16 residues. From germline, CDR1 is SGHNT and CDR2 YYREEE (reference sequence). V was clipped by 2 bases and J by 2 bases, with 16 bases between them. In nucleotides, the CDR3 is TGTGCCAGCAGCTTTGACAGGATCCCGACAAACACTGAAGCTTTCTTT. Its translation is CASSFDRIPTNTEAFF. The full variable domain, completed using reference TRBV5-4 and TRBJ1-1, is ETGVTQSPTHLIKTRGQQVTLRCSSQSGHNTVSWYQQALGQGPQFIFQYYREEENGRGNFPPRFSGLQFPNYSSELNVNALELDDSALYLCASSFDRIPTNTEAFFGQGTRLTVV.

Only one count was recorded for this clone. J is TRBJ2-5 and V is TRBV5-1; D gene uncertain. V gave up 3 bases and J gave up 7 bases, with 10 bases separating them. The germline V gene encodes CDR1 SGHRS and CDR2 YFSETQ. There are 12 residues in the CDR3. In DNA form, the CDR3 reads TGCGCCAGCAGCTCCAGTTCGGGGACCCAGTACTTC. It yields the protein CASSSSSGTQYF.

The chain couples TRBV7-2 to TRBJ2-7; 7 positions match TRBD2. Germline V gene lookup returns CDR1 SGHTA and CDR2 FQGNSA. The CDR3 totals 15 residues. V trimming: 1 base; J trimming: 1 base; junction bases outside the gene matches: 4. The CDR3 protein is CASSLVAGLSYEQYF. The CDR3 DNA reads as TGTGCCAGCAGCTTAGTGGCGGGACTATCCTACGAGCAGTACTTC.

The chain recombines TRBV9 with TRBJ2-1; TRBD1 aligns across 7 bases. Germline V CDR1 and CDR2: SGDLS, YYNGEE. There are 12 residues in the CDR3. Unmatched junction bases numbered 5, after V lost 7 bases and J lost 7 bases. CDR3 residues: CASETQGNEQFF. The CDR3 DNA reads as TGTGCCAGCGAAACACAGGGGAATGAGCAGTTCTTC.

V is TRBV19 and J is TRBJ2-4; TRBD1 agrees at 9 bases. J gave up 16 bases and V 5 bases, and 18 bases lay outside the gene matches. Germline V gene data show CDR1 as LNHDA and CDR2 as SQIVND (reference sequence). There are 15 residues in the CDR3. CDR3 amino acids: CASSPDNRGRDSKYF. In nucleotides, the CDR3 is TGTGCCAGTAGTCCGGACAACAGGGGGCGCGATTCTAAATACTTC.

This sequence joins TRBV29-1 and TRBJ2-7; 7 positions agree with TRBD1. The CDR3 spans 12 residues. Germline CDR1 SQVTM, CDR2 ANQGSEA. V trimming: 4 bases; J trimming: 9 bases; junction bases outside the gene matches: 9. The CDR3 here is CSVAGTASGQYF. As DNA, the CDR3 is TGCAGCGTTGCCGGGACAGCATCAGGGCAGTACTTC.

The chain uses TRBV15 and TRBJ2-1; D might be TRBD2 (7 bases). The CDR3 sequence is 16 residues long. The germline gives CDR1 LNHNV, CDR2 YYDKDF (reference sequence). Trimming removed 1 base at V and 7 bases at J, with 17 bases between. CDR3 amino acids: CATSRVGGGPYNEQFF. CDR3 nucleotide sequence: TGTGCCACCAGCAGAGTAGGGGGAGGGCCTTATAATGAGCAGTTCTTC. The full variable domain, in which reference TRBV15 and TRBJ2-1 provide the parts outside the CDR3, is DAMVIQNPRYQVTQFGKPVTLSCSQTLNHNVMYWYQQKSSQAPKLLFHYYDKDFNNEADTPDNFQSRRPNTSFCFLDIRSPGLGDTAMYLCATSRVGGGPYNEQFFGPGTRLTVL.

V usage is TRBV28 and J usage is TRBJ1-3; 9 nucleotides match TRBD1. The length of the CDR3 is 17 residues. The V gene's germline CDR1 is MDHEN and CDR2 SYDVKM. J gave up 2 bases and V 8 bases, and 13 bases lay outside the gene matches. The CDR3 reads CASGKLRDRAPGNTIYF. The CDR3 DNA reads TGTGCCAGCGGGAAGCTCCGGGACAGGGCCCCTGGAAACACCATATATTTT.

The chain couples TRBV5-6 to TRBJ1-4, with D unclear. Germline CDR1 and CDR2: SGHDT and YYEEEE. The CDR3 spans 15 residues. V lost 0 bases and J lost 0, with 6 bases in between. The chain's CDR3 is CASSLELATNEKLFF. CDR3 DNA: TGTGCCAGCAGCTTGGAGCTCGCAACTAATGAAAAACTGTTTTTT.

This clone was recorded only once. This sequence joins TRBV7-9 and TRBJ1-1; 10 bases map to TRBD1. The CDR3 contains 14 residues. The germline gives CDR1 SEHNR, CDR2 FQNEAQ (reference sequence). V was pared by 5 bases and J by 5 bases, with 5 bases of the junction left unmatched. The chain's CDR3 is CASSPGTGVTEAFF. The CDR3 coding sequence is TGTGCCAGCAGCCCCGGGACAGGGGTGACTGAAGCTTTCTTT.

The CDR3 is CAISESADQPQHF. CDR3 DNA: TGTGCCATCAGTGAGTCTGCGGATCAGCCCCAGCATTTT. V is TRBV10-3 and J is TRBJ1-5; D uncertain. The CDR3 is 13 amino acids. Germline assignment: CDR1 ENHRY and CDR2 SYGVKD. V lost 0 bases to trimming and J lost 5 bases, with 5 bases between them.

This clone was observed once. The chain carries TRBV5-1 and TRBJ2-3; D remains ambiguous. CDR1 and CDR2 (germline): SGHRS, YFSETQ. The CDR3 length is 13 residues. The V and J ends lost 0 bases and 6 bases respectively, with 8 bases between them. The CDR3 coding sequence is TGCGCCAGCAGCTTGGTGTTCGGGGATACGCAGTATTTT. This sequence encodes CASSLVFGDTQYF.

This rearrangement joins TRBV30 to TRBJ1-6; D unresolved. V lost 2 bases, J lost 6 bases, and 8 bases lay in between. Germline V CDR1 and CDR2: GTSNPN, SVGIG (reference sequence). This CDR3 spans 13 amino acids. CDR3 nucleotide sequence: TGTGCCTGGAGTTCGGGGTTTAATTCACCCCTCCACTTT. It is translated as CAWSSGFNSPLHF.

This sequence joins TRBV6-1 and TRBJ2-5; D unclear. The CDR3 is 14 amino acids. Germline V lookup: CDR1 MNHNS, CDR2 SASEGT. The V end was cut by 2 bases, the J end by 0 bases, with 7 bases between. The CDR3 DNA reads TGTGCCAGCAGTGAACAACGGGACCAAGAGACCCAGTACTTC. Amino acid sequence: CASSEQRDQETQYF.

This CDR3 reads CASSEDRRYEQYF. DNA for the CDR3: TGCGCCAGCAGTGAAGACAGAAGATACGAGCAGTACTTC. The genes are TRBV10-1 and TRBJ2-7, with a weak D call TRBD1 (5 bases). The V and J ends lost 3 bases and 4 bases respectively, with 10 bases between them. Germline CDR1 WNHNN, CDR2 SYGVQD (reference sequence). The CDR3 runs to 13 residues.